This TCR beta chain was identified in a study of siplizumab effects on memory and regulatory T cells. Study conclusions and caveats: Among sequences traceable to unstimulated CD4+ memory cells, alloreactive ones were significantly reduced by siplizumab.

Comment on this clone: The antigen is undetermined.

Profiling relied on immunoSEQ multiplex PCR, and the TCRdb table lists in-frame clones only, not all of them. The sample carries tens of thousands of clones, less than 90% recorded once. The CDR3 sequence is 15 residues long. V gave up 7 bases and J gave up 0 bases, with 14 bases separating them. Germline assignment: CDR1 SGHKS and CDR2 YYEKEE (reference sequence). Source material: naive CD8+ T cells sorted from blood. This receptor was taken from a human donor in good health. This rearrangement joins TRBV5-5 to TRBJ1-3; a possible D gene is TRBD1 (6 bases). The CDR3 bases are TGTGCCAGCGATACCGGGACAAACTCTGGAAACACCATATATTTT. Protein sequence: CASDTGTNSGNTIYF.